The 8 T cell receptor beta chains listed next were all sequenced from one sample in a study of siplizumab effects on memory and regulatory T cells. Using immunoSEQ multiplex PCR, the repertoire was profiled, and TCRdb retains in-frame clones only, with some absent. The table shows roughly 40,000 clones, with 89% occurring only once. Material: naive CD4+ T cells sorted from blood. These receptors all stem from a human donor in good health.

The chain combines TRBV7-9 with TRBJ2-7, with unresolved D. Germline V gives CDR1 SEHNR, CDR2 FQNEAQ (reference sequence). This CDR3 region has 13 residues. V gave up 1 base and J gave up 9 bases, with 13 bases separating them. In nucleotides, the CDR3 is TGTGCCAGCAGCTTAGGTCAGCCCTACTGGCAGTACTTC. Encoded protein: CASSLGQPYWQYF.

The V call is TRBV2, the J call TRBJ1-2; tentative D call: TRBD1 (6 bases). Trimming took off 5 bases at V and 1 base at J, with 11 bases between the two ends. Germline V gene lookup returns CDR1 SNHLY and CDR2 FYNNEI. The CDR3 extends over 14 amino acids. CDR3 DNA sequence: TGTGCCAGCAGTTATCCCAGGGGTAACTATGGCTACACCTTC. It specifies CASSYPRGNYGYTF.

This chain links TRBV5-4 with TRBJ2-1, with 10 bases identical to TRBD2. The CDR3 length is 15 residues. Looked up from germline, CDR1 is SGHNT and CDR2 is YYREEE (reference sequence). V was pared by 4 bases and J by 4 bases, with 5 bases of the junction left unmatched. The CDR3 loop reads CASSAGTSVYNEQFF. In DNA form, the CDR3 reads TGTGCCAGCAGCGCCGGGACTAGCGTTTACAATGAGCAGTTCTTC.

The V gene is TRBV19, the J gene TRBJ1-4; TRBD1 matches 10 bases. The CDR3 sequence is 19 residues long. V trimming: 4 bases; J trimming: 3 bases; junction bases outside the gene matches: 14. CDR1 and CDR2 (germline): LNHDA, SQIVND (reference sequence). This CDR3 reads CASSKPGQGSIRANEKLFF. For the CDR3, the DNA is TGTGCCAGTAGTAAACCGGGACAGGGGAGCATTCGGGCTAATGAAAAACTGTTTTTT. Complete variable domain (other parts from reference TRBV19 and TRBJ1-4): DGGITQSPKYLFRKEGQNVTLSCEQNLNHDAMYWYRQDPGQGLRLIYYSQIVNDFQKGDIAEGYSVSREKKESFPLTVTSAQKNPTAFYLCASSKPGQGSIRANEKLFFGSGTQLSVL.

The genes are TRBV5-4 and TRBJ2-1; TRBD1 might be the D (5 bases). The germline V gene has CDR1 SGHNT and CDR2 YYREEE (reference sequence). The V gene lost 3 bases and the J gene lost 5 bases, with 18 bases spanning the gap. This CDR3 is built from 16 residues. The DNA of the CDR3 is TGTGCCAGCAGCTACTCTTTTTCGGCAGGGAACAATGAGCAGTTCTTC. Protein sequence: CASSYSFSAGNNEQFF.

The rearrangement uses TRBV4-2 and TRBJ2-7, with D perhaps TRBD2 (7 bases). The V end lost 2 bases, the J end lost 5 bases, and 19 bases lay between the germline ends. This CDR3 has 16 amino acids. The V gene's germline CDR1 is LGHNA and CDR2 YNFKEQ. CDR3 bases: TGTGCCAGCAGCCAATACCTCTTGGCGGGGGCCCACGAGCAGTACTTC. Translated: CASSQYLLAGAHEQYF.

The chain links TRBV7-2 to TRBJ1-1, with D possibly matching TRBD1 (5 bases). The V and J ends lost 5 bases and 0 bases respectively, with 19 bases between them. Germline assignment: CDR1 SGHTA and CDR2 FQGNSA. This CDR3 contains 17 residues. CDR3 sequence: CASSLWSPSGMNTEAFF. CDR3 sequence (DNA): TGTGCCAGCAGCCTTTGGAGCCCGTCAGGGATGAACACTGAAGCTTTCTTT. Full variable domain (outside the CDR3, taken from reference TRBV7-2 and TRBJ1-1): GAGVSQSPSNKVTEKGKDVELRCDPISGHTALYWYRQSLGQGLEFLIYFQGNSAPDKSGLPSDRFSAERTGGSVSTLTIQRTQQEDSAVYLCASSLWSPSGMNTEAFFGQGTRLTVV.

This rearrangement joins TRBV19 to TRBJ2-2, with D possibly being TRBD2 (5 bases). The CDR3 sequence is 13 residues long. Germline lookup yields CDR1 LNHDA and CDR2 SQIVND (reference sequence). Trimming cost V 10 bases and J 4 bases, with 13 bases left between them. The CDR3 sequence: CAMQERGTGELFF. CDR3 sequence (DNA): TGTGCCATGCAAGAACGGGGCACCGGGGAGCTGTTTTTT.